This T cell receptor (beta chain) derives from a study of blood T cell repertoires in COVID-19. Study-level information: Sites in the United States, Italy and Spain provided acute and convalescent COVID-19 samples.

The germline V gene encodes CDR1 SGHNT and CDR2 YYREEE (reference sequence). The CDR3 runs 15 residues. Trimming removed 4 bases from V and 4 bases from J; junction bases left unmatched: 10. Sequencing was performed with immunoSEQ multiplex PCR; in TCRdb, only in-frame clones are kept and a portion is missing. The top ten clones hold 6.4% of a sample with tens of thousands of clones, under 85% of them seen once. The sequence was obtained from a woman in her forties or fifties with active or convalescent COVID-19. Sequencing was performed on peripheral blood. This chain connects TRBV5-4 to TRBJ2-5, with 7 bases matching TRBD2. CDR3 DNA: TGTGCCAGCAGCCCACGTCGGGGGGACGGAGAGACCCAGTACTTC. As protein: CASSPRRGDGETQYF.